This entry is about one T cell receptor beta chain. Its specificity is not known. Assay: immunoSEQ multiplex PCR; the TCRdb copy retains only in-frame clones and omits some. The table records about 70,000 clones, 88% of them present only once. The sample belongs to a study of T cell responses to AZD1222 COVID-19 vaccine. Study-wide findings and caveats: White British ancestry dominated among donors, who included more females, and clonal diversity was possibly underestimated. Breadth and depth of Spike-specific TCRs rose after two AZD1222 doses. After the peak T cell response, and only then, were repertoires sampled.

Germline V CDR1 and CDR2: SGHRS, YFSETQ. CDR3 length: 14 amino acids. With 3 bases removed from V and 5 bases from J, the gap between germline ends came to 12 bases. J is TRBJ2-1 and V is TRBV5-1; no reliable D call. The sample in question was peripheral blood, obtained 28 days after the second dose of the MenACWY control vaccine. This sequence was found in an adult who received the MenACWY meningococcal vaccine as a control. The CDR3 region is CASSSAILHNEQFF. The CDR3 DNA reads TGCGCCAGCAGCTCGGCCATTTTGCACAATGAGCAGTTCTTC.